Each of the 19 T cell receptor beta chains below was sequenced from the same sample in a study of blood T cells in healthy people across ages (dated by TCRdb to between 2014 and 2016). The method was 5' RACE. Sequenced on an Illumina HiSeq 2500. A second PCR of about 6 to 11 cycles was performed with a sample-barcoded 5' primer and a J-beta primer mix. Through fastp at Q25 and MiXCR, TCRdb rebuilt clones from the public reads, retaining in-frame beta chains. Identical CDR3 proteins give one entry, which carries the most common genes and DNA. This sample lists some 1.7 million distinct CDR3 sequences; 28% were detected once. Jointly, the top ten make up about 7.7% of the sample. The sample consisted of blood. The receptors here all came from a woman in her twenties or thirties in good health.

This clonotype was counted a few times. The V and J genes are TRBV7-9 and TRBJ1-5; perhaps TRBD1 as D (6 bases). Trimming shortened V by 5 bases and J by 7 bases, and 9 bases separated the two germline ends. The CDR3 is made up of 12 amino acids. Germline CDR1 and CDR2: SEHNR and FQNEAQ (reference sequence). CDR3 loop: CASSHQGQPQHF. DNA of the CDR3: TGTGCCAGCAGCCATCAGGGGCAGCCCCAGCATTTT.

The gene calls are TRBV7-6 and TRBJ2-7, with D perhaps assigned TRBD1 or TRBD2 (7 bases each). CDR3 size: 15 residues. Germline V gene data show CDR1 as SGHVS and CDR2 as FNYEAQ. Trimming cost V 5 bases and J 6 bases, with 20 bases left between them. The DNA of the CDR3 is TGTGCCAGCAGCCAATTGCGGGGGACAGCCTGCGAGCAGTACTTC. Translation: CASSQLRGTACEQYF.

The chain is built from TRBV2 and TRBJ1-5; 10 bases map to TRBD1. V shed 7 bases, J shed 3 bases, and the junction held 6 bases outside the gene matches. Germline V gene sequence: CDR1 SNHLY, CDR2 FYNNEI. The CDR3 spans 15 residues. CDR3 in amino acids: CASNRDRGSNQPQHF. The CDR3 DNA reads TGTGCCAGCAACCGGGACAGGGGATCCAATCAGCCCCAGCATTTT.

The chain couples TRBV10-2 to TRBJ2-1; TRBD1 agrees at 10 bases. In germline, CDR1 is WSHSY, CDR2 SAAADI. There are 15 residues in the CDR3. V lost 5 bases to trimming and J lost 7 bases; unmatched junction nucleotides: 8. CDR3 DNA: TGCGCCAGCAGTAAACCGGGACAGGGGATGAATGAGCAGTTCTTC. As protein: CASSKPGQGMNEQFF.

Comment on this clonotype: At one end the junction does not follow the germline gene, possibly because of a read error. J is TRBJ1-2 and V is TRBV5-6, with 9 bases that match TRBD1. The germline CDR1 and CDR2 sequences are SGHDT and YYEEEE. CDR3 length: 15 residues. The chain's CDR3 is CANSPMATGGYGYTF. In DNA, the CDR3 is TGTGCCAACAGCCCCATGGCGACAGGGGGCTATGGCTACACCTTC.

This clonotype appeared a few times. At one end the junction does not follow the germline gene, possibly because of a read error. The chain is built from TRBV6-2 or TRBV6-3 and TRBJ2-1; perhaps TRBD1 as D (6 bases). Germline assignment: CDR1 MNHEY and CDR2 SVGEGT. The CDR3 totals 14 residues. The CDR3 loop reads CASSHSGAHNEQFF. The CDR3 DNA sequence: TGTGCCAGCAGTCACTCAGGGGCCCACAATGAGCAGTTCTTC.

The chain combines TRBV14 with TRBJ2-5; possible D gene TRBD2, 5 bases. The CDR3 covers 14 residues. The germline V and J ends were trimmed by 1 base and 5 bases, with 11 bases remaining between them. The germline gives CDR1 SGHDN, CDR2 FVKESK. CDR3 DNA: TGTGCCAGCAGCCAAGCGGGGAGCCATGAGACCCAGTACTTC. It translates to CASSQAGSHETQYF.

V gene TRBV24-1 combines with J gene TRBJ2-3; 9 bases map to TRBD1. Trimming removed 6 bases from V and 4 bases from J; junction bases left unmatched: 4. Germline lookup yields CDR1 KGHDR and CDR2 SFDVKD. The CDR3 spans 14 residues. CDR3: CATSRTGEADTQYF. CDR3 bases: TGTGCCACCAGTCGGACAGGGGAGGCAGATACGCAGTATTTT.

The V and J genes are TRBV3-1 and TRBJ2-5; D remains ambiguous. From germline, CDR1 is LGHDT and CDR2 YNNKEL (reference sequence). V shed 2 bases and J shed 2 bases, with 6 bases lying between them. The CDR3 extends over 13 amino acids. The CDR3 DNA is TGTGCCAGCAGCCAATCCTTTCAAGAGACCCAGTACTTC. This sequence encodes CASSQSFQETQYF.

At least ten counts were recorded for this clonotype. The chain is built from TRBV4-1 and TRBJ1-5; D gene unclear. Germline values: CDR1 MGHRA, CDR2 YSYEKL. Trimming took 4 bases from V and 3 from J, leaving 16 bases between them. This CDR3 has 16 amino acids. The DNA of the CDR3 is TGCGCCAGCAGCCCTTATCTAGGGCCTTCCAATCAGCCCCAGCATTTT. Translation gives CASSPYLGPSNQPQHF.

The table lists this clonotype with many counts. V and J are TRBV12-3 or TRBV12-4 and TRBJ2-5; 7 bases fit TRBD2. Trimming at V came to 3 bases and at J to 1 base, leaving 5 bases not matched to a gene. This CDR3 has 15 amino acids. The CDR3: CASSLSAGPQETQYF. In nucleotides, the CDR3 is TGTGCCAGCAGTTTGTCAGCGGGGCCCCAAGAGACCCAGTACTTC.

The chain joins TRBV7-9 to TRBJ1-2; a weak D match, TRBD1 (5 bases). CDR1 is SEHNR, CDR2 FQNEAQ, per germline (reference sequence). Trimming removed 5 bases at V and 3 bases at J, with 16 bases between. The CDR3 is 15 amino acids. The CDR3 bases are TGTGCCAGCAGCACTGAGACAGAGCTGGACTATGGCTACACCTTC. Protein: CASSTETELDYGYTF.

The genes are TRBV6-5 and TRBJ2-1; tentatively, D is TRBD2 (7 bases). The germline V and J ends were trimmed by 6 bases and 8 bases, with 17 bases remaining between them. Germline V lookup: CDR1 MNHEY, CDR2 SVGAGI. The CDR3 is 14 residues long. Here the CDR3 DNA reads TGTGCCAGCAGGCACGGACTAGGGGGAGATGAGCAGTTCTTC. This encodes CASRHGLGGDEQFF.

Points on this clonotype: A clone one base away is much larger, so this may be a read error. J is TRBJ2-7 and V is TRBV6-6; TRBD2 matches 8 bases. Looked up from germline, CDR1 is MNHNY and CDR2 is SVGAGI (reference sequence). Trimming cost V 6 bases and J 6 bases; bases outside gene matches: 7. This CDR3 is built from 13 residues. Here the CDR3 reads CASSGAGGIEQYF. The CDR3 DNA reads as TGTGCCAGCAGCGGCGCGGGAGGCATCGAGCAGTACTTC.

This clonotype was observed at least ten times. The gene calls are TRBV6-4 and TRBJ1-2; D not resolved. The germline V gene encodes CDR1 MRHNA and CDR2 SNTAGT. V was pared by 2 bases and J by 4 bases, with 14 bases between. The CDR3 sequence is 15 residues long. CDR3 in DNA: TGTGCCAGCAGTGACCCAGGTACACCGATCTATGGCTACACCTTC. Translation gives CASSDPGTPIYGYTF.

This clonotype was recorded many times. The chain links TRBV12-5 to TRBJ2-1, with unresolved D. Trimming took off 7 bases at V and 6 bases at J, with 16 bases between the two ends. The germline CDR1 and CDR2 sequences are LGHNT and FRNRAP. This CDR3 comprises 14 residues. CDR3 in DNA: TGTGCTAGTGCCAGTAGGAATCAGCCCAATGAGCAGTTCTTC. This gives the protein CASASRNQPNEQFF.

This clonotype has ten or more counts. This sequence joins TRBV12-3 or TRBV12-4 and TRBJ2-5; possibly TRBD1 for D (5 bases). Trimming stripped 0 bases from V and 5 bases from J, with 10 bases between. CDR3 length equals 14 residues. Written as DNA, the CDR3 is TGTGCCAGCAGTTTAGCGGGGCCAGACGAGACCCAGTACTTC. Its protein is CASSLAGPDETQYF.

This clonotype was seen more than once but under ten times. The CDR3 reads CASSLTGTSWGETQYF. The CDR3 DNA is TGTGCCAGCAGCTTGACCGGGACTAGCTGGGGGGAGACCCAGTACTTC. The genes are TRBV6-1 and TRBJ2-5, with 9 positions matching TRBD2. This CDR3 spans 16 amino acids. The V gene end was trimmed by 6 bases and the J gene end by 5 bases; junction bases not matched to a gene: 13. Per the germline V gene, CDR1 is MNHNS and CDR2 is SASEGT.

This clonotype appeared a single time. The J gene is TRBJ2-2, the V gene TRBV20-1; possibly TRBD1 for D (6 bases). This CDR3 contains 17 residues. With 5 bases removed from V and 5 bases from J, the gap between germline ends came to 24 bases. Germline CDR1 reads DFQATT; CDR2 reads SNEGSKA (reference sequence). CDR3 protein: CSASQPVGKGETGELFF. The CDR3 nucleotides read TGCAGTGCTTCCCAGCCGGTCGGAAAGGGGGAGACCGGGGAGCTGTTTTTT.